The clone carrying this TCR beta chain was counted a few times. The antigen is undetermined. The source of the sample is a study of T-cell reconstitution after alpha-beta-depleted transplantation in children. Points from the study as a whole: By about two months after transplant, alpha-beta T cells reportedly arose from several hundred graft clones that had expanded. For some patients, TCRbeta diversity was high at day 60 because of recipient T cells and thymic progenitors that survived. Hyperexpanded clones declined; after one year, newly produced T cells mostly supplied diversity.

TCRbeta library preparation incorporated unique molecular identifiers. TCRdb re-called the PCR reads through MiXCR, storing one row per CDR3 protein. The sample lists some 440,000 distinct CDR3 sequences; 15% to 20% were seen once. V was shortened by 0 bases and J by 0 bases, with 13 bases between the two germline ends. The germline V gene encodes CDR1 SGHRS and CDR2 YFSETQ. CDR3 length: 18 residues. The specimen comprised PBMCs, mostly from graft donor cells, sampled 360 days after TCRalphabeta/CD19-depleted stem cell transplant. This chain links TRBV5-1 with TRBJ2-6, with D possibly matching TRBD1 (7 bases). This sequence was found in a boy under two years old who had a stem cell transplant for Wiskott-Aldrich syndrome, so the T cells may come from the graft donor. This chain's CDR3 is CASSLARQGLSGANVLTF. As DNA, the CDR3 is TGCGCCAGCAGCTTGGCCCGACAGGGACTCTCTGGGGCCAACGTCCTGACTTTC.